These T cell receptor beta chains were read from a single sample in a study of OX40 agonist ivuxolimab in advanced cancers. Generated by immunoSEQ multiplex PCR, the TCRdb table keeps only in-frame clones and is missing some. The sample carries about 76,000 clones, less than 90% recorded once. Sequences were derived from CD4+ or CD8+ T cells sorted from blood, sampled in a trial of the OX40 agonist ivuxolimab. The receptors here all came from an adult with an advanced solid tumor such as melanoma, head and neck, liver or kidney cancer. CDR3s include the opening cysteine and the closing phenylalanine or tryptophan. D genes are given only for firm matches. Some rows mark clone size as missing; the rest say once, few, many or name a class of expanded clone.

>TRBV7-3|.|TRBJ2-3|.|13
CASSSEQGRTQYF
TGTGCCAGCAGCTCAGAACAGGGACGTACGCAGTATTTT
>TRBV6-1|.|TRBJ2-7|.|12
CASTKESYEQYF
TGTGCCAGCACAAAGGAGTCCTACGAGCAGTACTTC
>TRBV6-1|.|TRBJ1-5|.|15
CASSPEELTNQPQHF
TGTGCCAGCAGCCCTGAGGAGTTGACCAATCAGCCCCAGCATTTT
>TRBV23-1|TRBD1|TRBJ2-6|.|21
CASSQIAYDRVTITGANVLTF
TGCGCCAGCAGTCAAATTGCGTACGACAGGGTGACGATTACTGGGGCCAACGTCCTGACTTTC
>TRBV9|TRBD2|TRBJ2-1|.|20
CASRLGLVAGGLSSYNEQFF
TGTGCCAGCAGGCTCGGTTTGGTAGCGGGCGGCCTGAGCTCCTACAATGAGCAGTTCTTC
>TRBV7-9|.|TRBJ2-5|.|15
CASSLGEGAQETQYF
TGTGCCAGCAGCTTGGGGGAGGGGGCTCAAGAGACCCAGTACTTC
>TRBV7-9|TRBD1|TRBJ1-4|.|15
CASSLSGQGFEKLFF
TGTGCCAGCAGCTTATCGGGACAGGGTTTTGAAAAACTGTTTTTT
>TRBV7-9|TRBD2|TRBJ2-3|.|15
CASSSASGRAGTQYF
TGTGCCAGCAGCTCCGCTAGCGGGAGGGCCGGTACGCAGTATTTT
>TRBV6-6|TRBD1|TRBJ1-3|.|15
CASTQGQASGNTIYF
TGTGCCAGCACCCAGGGACAGGCCTCTGGAAACACCATATATTTT
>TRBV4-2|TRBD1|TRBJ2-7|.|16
CASSQAGTGDSYEQYF
TGTGCCAGCAGCCAGGCCGGGACAGGAGACTCCTACGAGCAGTACTTC
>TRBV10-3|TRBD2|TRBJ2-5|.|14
CAIRGTSGDETQYF
TGTGCCATCAGGGGGACTAGCGGGGATGAGACCCAGTACTTC
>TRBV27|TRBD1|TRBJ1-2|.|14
CASSLGTEINGYTF
TGTGCCAGCAGTTTAGGGACAGAAATCAATGGCTACACCTTC
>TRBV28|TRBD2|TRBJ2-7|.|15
CASSEGSAGVKEQYF
TGTGCCAGCAGTGAGGGTTCGGCGGGAGTGAAAGAGCAGTACTTC
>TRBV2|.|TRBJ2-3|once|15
CASSGLVGLTDTQYF
TGTGCCAGCAGTGGACTAGTTGGCCTCACAGATACGCAGTATTTT
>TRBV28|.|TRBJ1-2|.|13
CASCLFRLGGYTF
TGTGCCAGCTGCCTATTTAGACTGGGCGGCTACACCTTC
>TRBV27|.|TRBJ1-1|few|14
CASSRLGEDTEAFF
TGTGCCAGCAGCCGACTAGGGGAGGACACTGAAGCTTTCTTT
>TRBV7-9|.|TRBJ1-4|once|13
CASSTYLDEKLFF
TGTGCCAGCAGCACATACTTGGATGAAAAACTGTTTTTT